This T cell receptor (beta chain) was identified during a study of early T cells in non-severe SARS-CoV-2 infection. In the study overall: Sequencing targeted bulk RNA from unsorted whole blood, leaving chains unpaired.

Study results and caveats: The study's VDJdb matching favored anti-spike CD8 responses and missed private and CD4 specificities.

Germline V CDR1 and CDR2: DFQATT, SNEGSKA (reference sequence). The CDR3 spans 13 residues. V lost 5 bases and J lost 6; bases outside the gene matches: 6. This clonotype was seen a handful of times. The target antigen is unknown. Individually, cDNA molecules had unique molecular identifiers attached to them. TCRdb re-derived calls from the 5' RACE reads in MiXCR, one entry per CDR3 protein. Among nearly 90,000 distinct CDR3 sequences listed, 14% were seen once. The V call is TRBV20-1, the J call TRBJ1-4, with TRBD1 matching over 7 bases. The sequenced material came from whole blood. The clonotype was recovered from an adult who was a healthcare worker with PCR-confirmed SARS-CoV-2 infection or an uninfected control (not recorded which). The chain's CDR3 is CSAPGQDYEKLFF. CDR3 DNA: TGCAGTGCTCCCGGACAGGATTATGAAAAACTGTTTTTT.